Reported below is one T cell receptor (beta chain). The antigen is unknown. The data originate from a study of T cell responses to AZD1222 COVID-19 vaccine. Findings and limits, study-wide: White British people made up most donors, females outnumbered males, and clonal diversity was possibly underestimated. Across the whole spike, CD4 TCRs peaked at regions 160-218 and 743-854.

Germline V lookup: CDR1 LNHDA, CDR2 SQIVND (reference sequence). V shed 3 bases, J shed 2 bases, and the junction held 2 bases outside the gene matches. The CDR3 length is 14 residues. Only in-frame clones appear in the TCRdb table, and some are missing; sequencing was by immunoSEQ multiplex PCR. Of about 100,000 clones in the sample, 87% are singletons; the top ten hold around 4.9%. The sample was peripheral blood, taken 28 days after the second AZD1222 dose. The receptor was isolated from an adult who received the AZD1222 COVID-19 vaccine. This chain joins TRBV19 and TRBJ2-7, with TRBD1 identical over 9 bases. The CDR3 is CASSMTGGPYEQYF. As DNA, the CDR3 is TGTGCCAGTAGTATGACAGGGGGACCCTACGAGCAGTACTTC.